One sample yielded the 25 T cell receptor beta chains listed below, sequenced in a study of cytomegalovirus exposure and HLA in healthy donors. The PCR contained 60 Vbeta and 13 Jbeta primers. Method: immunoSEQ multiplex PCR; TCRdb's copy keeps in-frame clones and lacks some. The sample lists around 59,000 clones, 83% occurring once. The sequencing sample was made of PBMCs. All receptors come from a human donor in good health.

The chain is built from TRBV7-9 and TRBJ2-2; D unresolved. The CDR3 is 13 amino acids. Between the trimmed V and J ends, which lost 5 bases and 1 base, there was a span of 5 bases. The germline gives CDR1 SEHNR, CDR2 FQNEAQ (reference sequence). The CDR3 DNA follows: TGTGCCAGCAGCCGTATGAACACCGGGGAGCTGTTTTTT. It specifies CASSRMNTGELFF.

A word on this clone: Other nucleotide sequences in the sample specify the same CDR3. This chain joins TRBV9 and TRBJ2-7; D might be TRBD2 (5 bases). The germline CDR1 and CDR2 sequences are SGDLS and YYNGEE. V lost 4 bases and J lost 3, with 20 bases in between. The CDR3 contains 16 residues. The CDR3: CASSPTWRFSVYEQYF. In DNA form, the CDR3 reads TGTGCCAGCAGCCCGACGTGGAGGTTTTCTGTCTACGAGCAGTACTTC.

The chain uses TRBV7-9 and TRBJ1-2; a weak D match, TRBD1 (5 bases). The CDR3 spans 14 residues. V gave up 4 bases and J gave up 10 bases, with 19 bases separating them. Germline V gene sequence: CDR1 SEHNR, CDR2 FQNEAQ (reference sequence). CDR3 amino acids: CASSSTGGPTHYTF. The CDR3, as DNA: TGTGCCAGCAGCTCCACCGGGGGACCAACTCACTACACCTTC.

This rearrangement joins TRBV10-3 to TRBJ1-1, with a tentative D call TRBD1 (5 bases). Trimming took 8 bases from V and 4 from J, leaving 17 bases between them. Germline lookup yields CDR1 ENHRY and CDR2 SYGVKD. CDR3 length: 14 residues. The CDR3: CAISWSEGSTEAFF. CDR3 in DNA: TGTGCCATCTCATGGTCGGAGGGGAGCACTGAAGCTTTCTTT.

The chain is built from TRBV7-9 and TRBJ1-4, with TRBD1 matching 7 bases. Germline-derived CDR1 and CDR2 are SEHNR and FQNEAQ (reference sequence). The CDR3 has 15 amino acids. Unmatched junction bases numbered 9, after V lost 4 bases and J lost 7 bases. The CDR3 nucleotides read TGTGCCAGCAGCTCCTACAGGGGAGTGGGTGAAAAACTGTTTTTT. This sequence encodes CASSSYRGVGEKLFF.

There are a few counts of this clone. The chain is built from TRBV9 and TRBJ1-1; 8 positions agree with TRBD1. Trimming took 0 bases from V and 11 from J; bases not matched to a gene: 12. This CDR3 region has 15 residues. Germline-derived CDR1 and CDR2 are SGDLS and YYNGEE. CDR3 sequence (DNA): TGTGCCAGCAGCGTAGAGGCAGGGGGCCTTGAAGGTGCTTTCTTT. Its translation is CASSVEAGGLEGAFF.

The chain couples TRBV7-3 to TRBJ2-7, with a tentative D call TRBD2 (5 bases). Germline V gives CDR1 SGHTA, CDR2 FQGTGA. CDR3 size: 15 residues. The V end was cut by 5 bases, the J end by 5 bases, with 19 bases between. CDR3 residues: CASSPVGSRLDEQYF. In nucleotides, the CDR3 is TGTGCCAGCAGCCCCGTAGGGAGTCGCCTTGACGAGCAGTACTTC.

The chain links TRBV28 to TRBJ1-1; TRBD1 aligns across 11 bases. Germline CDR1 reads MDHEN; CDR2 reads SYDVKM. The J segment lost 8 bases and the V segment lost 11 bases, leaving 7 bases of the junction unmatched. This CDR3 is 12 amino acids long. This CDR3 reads CAARTGGYEAFF. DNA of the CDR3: TGTGCCGCGAGGACAGGGGGCTACGAAGCTTTCTTT.

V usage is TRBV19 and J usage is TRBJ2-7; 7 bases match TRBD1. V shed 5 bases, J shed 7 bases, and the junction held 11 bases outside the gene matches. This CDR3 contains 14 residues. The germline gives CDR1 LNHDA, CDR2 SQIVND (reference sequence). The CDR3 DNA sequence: TGTGCCAGTAGTGAACAAACCTCAGGGGGAGAGCAGTACTTC. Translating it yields CASSEQTSGGEQYF.

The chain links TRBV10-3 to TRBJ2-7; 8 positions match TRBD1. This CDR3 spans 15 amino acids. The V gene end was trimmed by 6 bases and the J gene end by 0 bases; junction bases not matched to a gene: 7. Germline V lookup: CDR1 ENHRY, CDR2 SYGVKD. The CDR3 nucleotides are TGTGCCATCAGCCTGACAGGGGACCCCTCCTACGAGCAGTACTTC. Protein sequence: CAISLTGDPSYEQYF.

CDR3 nucleotides: TGTGCCAGCAGTAGACAGGACACAGATACGCAGTATTTT. It is translated as CASSRQDTDTQYF. This chain links TRBV2 with TRBJ2-3, with D maybe TRBD1 (6 bases). Germline V gene sequence: CDR1 SNHLY, CDR2 FYNNEI. The CDR3 contains 13 residues. V was clipped by 5 bases and J by 2 bases, with 8 bases between them.

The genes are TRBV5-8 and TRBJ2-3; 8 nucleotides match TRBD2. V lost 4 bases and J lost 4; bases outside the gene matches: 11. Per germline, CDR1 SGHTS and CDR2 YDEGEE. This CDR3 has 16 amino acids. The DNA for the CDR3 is TGTGCCAGCAGCCGGGGGGGAGGGTCAGACGCAGATACGCAGTATTTT. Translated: CASSRGGGSDADTQYF.

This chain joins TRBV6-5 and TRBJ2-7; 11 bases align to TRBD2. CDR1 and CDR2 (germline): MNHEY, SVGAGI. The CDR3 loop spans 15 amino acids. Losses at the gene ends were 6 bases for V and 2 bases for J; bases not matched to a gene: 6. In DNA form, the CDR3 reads TGTGCCAGCAGCCCACTAGCGGGGGCCGCCTACGAGCAGTACTTC. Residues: CASSPLAGAAYEQYF.

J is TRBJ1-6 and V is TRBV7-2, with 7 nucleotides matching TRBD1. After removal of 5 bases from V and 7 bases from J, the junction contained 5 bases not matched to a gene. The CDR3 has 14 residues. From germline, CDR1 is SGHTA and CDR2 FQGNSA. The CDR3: CASSPTGPNSPLHF. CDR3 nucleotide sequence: TGTGCCAGCAGCCCGACAGGGCCAAATTCACCCCTCCACTTT.

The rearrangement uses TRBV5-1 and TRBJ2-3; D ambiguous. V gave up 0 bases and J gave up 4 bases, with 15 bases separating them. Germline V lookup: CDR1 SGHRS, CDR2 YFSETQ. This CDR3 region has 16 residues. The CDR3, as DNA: TGCGCCAGCAGCTTGGGGTTAGCCCTTGCGGCAGATACGCAGTATTTT. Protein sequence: CASSLGLALAADTQYF.

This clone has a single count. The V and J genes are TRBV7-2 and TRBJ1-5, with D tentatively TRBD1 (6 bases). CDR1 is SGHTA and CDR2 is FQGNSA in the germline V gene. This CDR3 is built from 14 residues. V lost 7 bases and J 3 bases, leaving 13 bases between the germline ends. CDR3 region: CASTKTGFNQPQHF. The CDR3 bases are TGTGCCAGCACCAAAACAGGGTTCAATCAGCCCCAGCATTTT.

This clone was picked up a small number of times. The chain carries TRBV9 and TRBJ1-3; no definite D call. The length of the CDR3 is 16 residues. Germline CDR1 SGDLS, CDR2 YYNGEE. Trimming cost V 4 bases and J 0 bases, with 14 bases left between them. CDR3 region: CASSRGLPNSGNTIYF. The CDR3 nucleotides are TGTGCCAGCAGCAGAGGGTTACCGAACTCTGGAAACACCATATATTTT.

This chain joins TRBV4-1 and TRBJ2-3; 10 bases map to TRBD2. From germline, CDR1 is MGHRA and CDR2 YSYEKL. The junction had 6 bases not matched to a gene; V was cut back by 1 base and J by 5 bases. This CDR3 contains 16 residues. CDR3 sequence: CASSQVQQREGDTQYF. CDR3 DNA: TGCGCCAGCAGCCAAGTGCAGCAGCGGGAGGGAGATACGCAGTATTTT.

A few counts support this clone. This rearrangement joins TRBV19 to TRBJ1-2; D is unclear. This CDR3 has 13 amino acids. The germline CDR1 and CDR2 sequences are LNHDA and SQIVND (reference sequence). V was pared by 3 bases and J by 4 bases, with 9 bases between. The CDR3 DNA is TGTGCCAGTAGTATTATTGGCGGCTATGGCTACACCTTC. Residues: CASSIIGGYGYTF. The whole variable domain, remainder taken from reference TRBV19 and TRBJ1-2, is DGGITQSPKYLFRKEGQNVTLSCEQNLNHDAMYWYRQDPGQGLRLIYYSQIVNDFQKGDIAEGYSVSREKKESFPLTVTSAQKNPTAFYLCASSIIGGYGYTFGSGTRLTVV.

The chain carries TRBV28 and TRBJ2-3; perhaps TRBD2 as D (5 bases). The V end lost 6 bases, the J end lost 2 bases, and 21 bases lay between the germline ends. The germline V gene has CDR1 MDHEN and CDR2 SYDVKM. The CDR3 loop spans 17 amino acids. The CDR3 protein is CASSSPFRLKSTDTQYF. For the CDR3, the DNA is TGTGCCAGCAGCTCCCCCTTTCGACTAAAATCCACAGATACGCAGTATTTT.

For the CDR3, the DNA is TGTGCCAGCAGCCCCCGGACTAGCGGGACCTACGAGCAGTACTTC. Amino acids: CASSPRTSGTYEQYF. The chain carries TRBV5-4 and TRBJ2-7; 12 nucleotides match TRBD2. The germline V gene has CDR1 SGHNT and CDR2 YYREEE (reference sequence). Trimming removed 4 bases from V and 2 bases from J; junction bases left unmatched: 4. The CDR3 consists of 15 residues.

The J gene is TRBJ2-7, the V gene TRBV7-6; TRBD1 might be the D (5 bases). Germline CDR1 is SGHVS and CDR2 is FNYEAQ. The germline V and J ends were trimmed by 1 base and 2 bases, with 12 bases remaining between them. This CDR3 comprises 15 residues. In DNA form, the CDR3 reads TGTGCCAGCAGCTTAGGGGGCCTACCTACCTACGAGCAGTACTTC. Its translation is CASSLGGLPTYEQYF.

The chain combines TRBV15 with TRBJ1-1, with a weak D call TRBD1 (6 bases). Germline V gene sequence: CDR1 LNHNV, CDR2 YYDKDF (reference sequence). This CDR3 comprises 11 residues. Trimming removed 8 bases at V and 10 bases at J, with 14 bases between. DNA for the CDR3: TGTGCCACCGGAGCCCAGGGGTCAGCTTTCTTT. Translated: CATGAQGSAFF.

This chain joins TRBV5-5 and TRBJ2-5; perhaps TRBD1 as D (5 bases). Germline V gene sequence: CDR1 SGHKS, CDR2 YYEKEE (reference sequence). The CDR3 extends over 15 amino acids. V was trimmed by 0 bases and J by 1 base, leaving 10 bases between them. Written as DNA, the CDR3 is TGTGCCAGCAGCTTGGGGACAACATTCCAAGAGACCCAGTACTTC. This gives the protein CASSLGTTFQETQYF. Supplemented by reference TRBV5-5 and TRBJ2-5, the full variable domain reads DAGVTQSPTHLIKTRGQQVTLRCSPISGHKSVSWYQQVLGQGPQFIFQYYEKEERGRGNFPDRFSARQFPNYSSELNVNALLLGDSALYLCASSLGTTFQETQYFGPGTRLLVL.

The CDR3 bases are TGTGCCAGCAGCGGAGAGGCCGCAAACTATGGCTACACCTTC. Translation gives CASSGEAANYGYTF. J is TRBJ1-2 and V is TRBV9, with D uncertain. V gave up 3 bases and J gave up 2 bases, with 11 bases separating them. Germline V gives CDR1 SGDLS, CDR2 YYNGEE. The CDR3 sequence is 14 residues long.